This T cell receptor (beta chain) stems from a study of radiation and T cells in renal cell carcinoma. The germline CDR1 and CDR2 sequences are SNHLY and FYNNEI. V was pared by 6 bases and J by 8 bases, with 17 bases between. This CDR3 has 15 amino acids. Repertoires were generated with immunoSEQ multiplex PCR, while TCRdb's copy carries only in-frame clones and drops some. The sample consists of more than 15,000 clones, roughly 50% of them appearing once. For this clone: What it binds is not known.

Indicated treatment: 15 Gy SBRT to primary tumor, nephrectomy 4 weeks later. Nephrectomy followed 15 Gy stereotactic body radiation by 4 weeks. Whole-study findings and limits: In blood, top tumor clones expanded by 2 weeks, shrinking by 4. Irradiated tumors held more dominant CDR3 motifs than control tumors. Tumor samples were small regions of roughly 1 g.

This TCR came from a woman aged 60 to 75 with renal cell carcinoma. Sample: tumor tissue, taken from a patient whose treatment included radiotherapy and nephrectomy. This chain connects TRBV2 to TRBJ1-6, with TRBD1 as a possible D gene (6 bases). The CDR3 coding sequence is TGTGCCAGCAGGTGGGAGGGGGATTTTTATTCACCCCTCCACTTT. Its translation: CASRWEGDFYSPLHF.